What follows are 18 T cell receptor beta chains derived from one specimen sequenced in a study of cytomegalovirus exposure and HLA in healthy donors. The PCR was carried out with 60 Vbeta primers and 13 Jbeta primers. Only in-frame clones appear in the TCRdb table, and some are missing; sequencing was by immunoSEQ multiplex PCR. The table lists about 130,000 clones. The sequenced sample was PBMCs. These receptors were collected from a woman aged 55-70 years in good health and CMV-seronegative.

J is TRBJ2-5 and V is TRBV5-1, with TRBD2 as a possible D gene (6 bases). Trimming shortened V by 0 bases and J by 7 bases, and 13 bases separated the two germline ends. The length of the CDR3 is 14 residues. Germline CDR1 and CDR2: SGHRS and YFSETQ. DNA for the CDR3: TGCGCCAGCAGCTTGGAAGGCAGGGAGGCGACCCAGTACTTC. Translating gives CASSLEGREATQYF.

The chain couples TRBV2 to TRBJ1-2; 8 nucleotides agree with TRBD1. The V gene end was trimmed by 3 bases and the J gene end by 4 bases; junction bases not matched to a gene: 10. CDR1 and CDR2 (germline): SNHLY, FYNNEI. The CDR3 has 16 amino acids. CDR3 sequence reads: CASSDQGARGIYGYTF. The CDR3 region has the DNA TGTGCCAGCAGTGATCAGGGGGCTCGAGGTATCTATGGCTACACCTTC.

J is TRBJ2-7 and V is TRBV13, with D possibly being TRBD2 (5 bases). Trimming cost V 2 bases and J 4 bases, with 15 bases left between them. Germline assignment: CDR1 PRHDT and CDR2 FYEKMQ (reference sequence). The CDR3 is 15 amino acids. The CDR3 DNA reads as TGTGCCAGCAGCTTATTTGGCGGAGGCACATACGAGCAGTACTTC. It specifies CASSLFGGGTYEQYF.

The rearrangement uses TRBV30 and TRBJ1-2; D ambiguous. The germline V gene encodes CDR1 GTSNPN and CDR2 SVGIG (reference sequence). V was shortened by 4 bases and J by 6 bases, with 15 bases between the two germline ends. The CDR3 is made up of 13 amino acids. In nucleotides, the CDR3 is TGTGCCTGGACAGGTGCGGGGAGGCATGGCTACACCTTC. This encodes CAWTGAGRHGYTF.

This chain uses TRBV4-1 with TRBJ2-3; TRBD2 agrees at 9 bases. The CDR3 is made up of 18 amino acids. Looked up from germline, CDR1 is MGHRA and CDR2 is YSYEKL. V was clipped by 5 bases and J by 1 base; unmatched bases: 13. The CDR3 DNA is TGCGCCAGCAGCAACCGGACCCTAGCGGGGATCGGCACAGATACGCAGTATTTT. Translating it yields CASSNRTLAGIGTDTQYF.

This chain connects TRBV4-1 to TRBJ2-1; 9 nucleotides align to TRBD1. CDR3 length equals 17 residues. The germline V gene encodes CDR1 MGHRA and CDR2 YSYEKL. The V gene end was trimmed by 3 bases and the J gene end by 4 bases; junction bases not matched to a gene: 10. The CDR3 spells CASSHLGQGPGYNEQFF. The CDR3 coding sequence is TGCGCCAGCAGCCATCTCGGACAGGGGCCGGGGTACAATGAGCAGTTCTTC.

The rearrangement uses TRBV6-5 and TRBJ1-1, with D possibly matching TRBD1 (5 bases). The V gene lost 0 bases and the J gene lost 5 bases, with 13 bases spanning the gap. CDR1 MNHEY and CDR2 SVGAGI come from the germline V gene. CDR3 length: 15 residues. CDR3 region: CASSYSILSGTEAFF. The CDR3, as DNA: TGTGCCAGCAGTTACTCGATTCTATCAGGGACTGAAGCTTTCTTT.

The J gene is TRBJ1-6, the V gene TRBV19; 7 bases are a match to TRBD1. From germline, CDR1 is LNHDA and CDR2 SQIVND (reference sequence). Unmatched junction bases numbered 3, after V lost 7 bases and J lost 6 bases. The CDR3 loop spans 13 amino acids. The CDR3 spells CASNRGANSPLHF. The CDR3 region has the DNA TGTGCCAGTAACAGGGGCGCTAATTCACCCCTCCACTTT.

The chain couples TRBV6-5 to TRBJ1-4, with a weak D call TRBD1 (5 bases). Germline V lookup: CDR1 MNHEY, CDR2 SVGAGI. V was shortened by 5 bases and J by 4 bases, with 14 bases between the two germline ends. The length of the CDR3 is 15 residues. The CDR3 protein is CASSPPGGSNEKLFF. CDR3 nucleotides: TGTGCCAGCAGTCCCCCGGGGGGAAGTAATGAAAAACTGTTTTTT.

The CDR3 is CASSRGTSGGADTQYF. The CDR3 coding sequence is TGTGCCAGCAGCCGAGGGACTAGCGGAGGGGCAGATACGCAGTATTTT. This chain uses TRBV7-3 with TRBJ2-3, with TRBD2 matching 11 bases. This CDR3 is 16 amino acids long. Germline CDR1 reads SGHTA; CDR2 reads FQGTGA. V lost 5 bases to trimming and J lost 4 bases; unmatched junction nucleotides: 8.

The chain carries TRBV5-1 and TRBJ2-5; 9 bases agree with TRBD2. The J call is uncertain, as TRBJ2-7 better fits the DNA end. Germline values: CDR1 SGHRS, CDR2 YFSETQ. The CDR3 length is 17 residues. CDR3 amino acids: CASSLALDSGSSYEQYF. The CDR3 nucleotides read TGCGCCAGCAGCTTGGCACTGGATAGCGGGAGTTCCTACGAGCAGTACTTC.

The CDR3 spells CASSPRTGAPFSNQPQHF. The CDR3 region has the DNA TGTGCCAGTAGTCCCCGGACAGGGGCCCCCTTTAGCAATCAGCCCCAGCATTTT. This chain links TRBV19 with TRBJ1-5; 9 positions agree with TRBD1. This CDR3 region has 18 residues. Germline-derived CDR1 and CDR2 are LNHDA and SQIVND (reference sequence). Trimming cost V 5 bases and J 0 bases; bases outside gene matches: 11.

J is TRBJ2-3 and V is TRBV28, with 7 bases identical to TRBD2. Germline trimming cut 5 bases from V and 5 bases from J; bases unmatched to any gene: 16. Germline CDR1 MDHEN, CDR2 SYDVKM. The CDR3 contains 17 residues. Here the CDR3 DNA reads TGTGCCAGCAGTACCCCTTTGGCGGGAGTGAGAGGAGATACGCAGTATTTT. It translates to CASSTPLAGVRGDTQYF.

The V and J genes are TRBV9 and TRBJ2-3; maybe TRBD2 (7 bases). Trimming cost V 2 bases and J 0 bases, with 16 bases left between them. CDR3 size: 17 residues. The germline CDR1 and CDR2 sequences are SGDLS and YYNGEE. The CDR3 region is CASSVNRGGASTDTQYF. As DNA, the CDR3 is TGTGCCAGCAGCGTTAATAGAGGGGGGGCGAGCACAGATACGCAGTATTTT.

The chain is built from TRBV4-1 and TRBJ1-1; D possibly corresponds to TRBD1 (6 bases). The CDR3 totals 14 residues. The germline V gene encodes CDR1 MGHRA and CDR2 YSYEKL. Trimming left V 4 bases short and J 2 bases short, with 11 bases between. CDR3 protein: CASSLGQYNTEAFF. Here the CDR3 DNA reads TGCGCCAGCAGCCTCGGACAGTATAACACTGAAGCTTTCTTT.

The chain is built from TRBV5-1 and TRBJ2-2, with D hard to call. The CDR3 has 15 residues. Germline V gives CDR1 SGHRS, CDR2 YFSETQ. Trimming shortened V by 0 bases and J by 1 base, and 7 bases separated the two germline ends. The CDR3 nucleotides read TGCGCCAGCAGCTTGGTTCCGGGGAACACCGGGGAGCTGTTTTTT. Translating it yields CASSLVPGNTGELFF.

This chain joins TRBV5-6 and TRBJ2-1, with 14 bases aligning to TRBD2. Trimming took 4 bases from V and 8 from J; bases not matched to a gene: 2. Germline V lookup: CDR1 SGHDT, CDR2 YYEEEE. The CDR3 totals 14 residues. In DNA, the CDR3 is TGTGCCAGCAGCCCGGGACTAGCGGGAGATGAGCAGTTCTTC. Protein product: CASSPGLAGDEQFF.

The gene calls are TRBV5-4 and TRBJ2-7; 12 nucleotides line up with TRBD2. V gave up 4 bases and J gave up 1 base; unmatched junction bases: 6. This CDR3 has 16 amino acids. CDR1 is SGHNT and CDR2 is YYREEE in the germline V gene (reference sequence). For the CDR3, the DNA is TGTGCCAGCAGCACCGGACTAGCGGGACCTTCCTACGAGCAGTACTTC. As protein: CASSTGLAGPSYEQYF.